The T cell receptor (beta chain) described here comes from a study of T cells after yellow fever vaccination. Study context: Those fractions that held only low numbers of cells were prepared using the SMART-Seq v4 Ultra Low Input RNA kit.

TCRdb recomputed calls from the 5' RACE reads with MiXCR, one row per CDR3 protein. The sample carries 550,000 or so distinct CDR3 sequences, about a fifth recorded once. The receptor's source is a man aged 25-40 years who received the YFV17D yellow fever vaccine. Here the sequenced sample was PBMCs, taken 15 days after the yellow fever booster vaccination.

CDR3 DNA sequence: TGCAGCGTTGTAGAAAGGGGAGGGACCCAGTACTTC. Translated: CSVVERGGTQYF. The chain links TRBV29-1 to TRBJ2-5; a possible D gene is TRBD2 (6 bases). There are 12 residues in the CDR3. The V gene's germline CDR1 is SQVTM and CDR2 ANQGSEA. Trimming took off 4 bases at V and 7 bases at J, with 13 bases between the two ends.